Detailed here is one T cell receptor beta chain. V was clipped by 6 bases and J by 3 bases; unmatched bases: 8. This CDR3 has 15 amino acids. Germline CDR1 SGHDN, CDR2 FVKESK. The sample comes from a study of early T cells in non-severe SARS-CoV-2 infection. In the library, individual cDNA molecules carried attached unique molecular identifiers. MiXCR, applied by TCRdb to the 5' RACE reads, yields one record per CDR3 protein. Of about 130,000 distinct CDR3 sequences listed, about 16% are singletons. The chain employs TRBV14 and TRBJ2-5; the match to TRBD1 covers 9 bases. The sample taken for sequencing was whole blood. This sequence was found in an adult who was a healthcare worker with PCR-confirmed SARS-CoV-2 infection or an uninfected control (not recorded which). The CDR3 DNA follows: TGTGCCAGCAGTCCCAGGACAGGGGAAGAAGAGACCCAGTACTTC. As protein: CASSPRTGEEETQYF.